A single sample gave rise to the 11 T cell receptor beta chains below, sequenced in a study of blood T cell repertoires in COVID-19. TCRdb keeps only in-frame clones here, not all; method: immunoSEQ multiplex PCR. Here the sample spans a few hundred thousand clones, approximately 88% being singletons. The sequenced material came from peripheral blood. The receptors shown here come from a woman in her twenties or thirties with COVID-19, enrolled during active disease.

The chain links TRBV29-1 to TRBJ2-1; 13 positions match TRBD2. Trimming cost V 6 bases and J 3 bases; bases outside gene matches: 5. Germline lookup yields CDR1 SQVTM and CDR2 ANQGSEA. CDR3 length: 15 residues. CDR3 in amino acids: CSVVGLAGNYNEQFF. Here the CDR3 DNA reads TGCAGCGTCGTGGGACTAGCGGGGAACTACAATGAGCAGTTCTTC.

The CDR3 sequence: CASSAHLPGQAAGNTIYF. The CDR3 coding sequence is TGTGCCAGCAGCGCCCACCTCCCCGGACAGGCAGCTGGAAACACCATATATTTT. The rearrangement joins TRBV7-2 to TRBJ1-3; the match to TRBD1 covers 7 bases. The CDR3 covers 18 residues. Trimming removed 5 bases from V and 2 bases from J; junction bases left unmatched: 15. Germline lookup yields CDR1 SGHTA and CDR2 FQGNSA.

V gene TRBV10-2 combines with J gene TRBJ2-3, with a tentative D call TRBD1 (5 bases). CDR1 is WSHSY, CDR2 SAAADI, per germline. The CDR3 sequence is 13 residues long. Trimming took 6 bases from V and 1 from J, leaving 8 bases between them. CDR3 in amino acids: CASREGGTDTQYF. The CDR3 region has the DNA TGCGCCAGCAGAGAAGGGGGCACAGATACGCAGTATTTT.

The J gene is TRBJ1-1, the V gene TRBV7-8; 9 nucleotides agree with TRBD1. CDR3 length equals 17 residues. The V segment lost 2 bases and the J segment 3 bases; nucleotides outside the gene matches: 10. Germline loops: CDR1 SGHVS, CDR2 FQNEAQ. CDR3 coding DNA: TGTGCCAGCAGCTTACCCGGGACAGGGTACGCTTACACTGAAGCTTTCTTT. Amino acid sequence: CASSLPGTGYAYTEAFF. Full variable domain (missing parts from reference TRBV7-8 and TRBJ1-1): GAGVSQSPRYKVAKRGQDVALRCDPISGHVSLFWYQQALGQGPEFLTYFQNEAQLDKSGLPSDRFFAERPEGSVSTLKIQRTQQEDSAVYLCASSLPGTGYAYTEAFFGQGTRLTVV.

The chain combines TRBV24-1 with TRBJ1-2; TRBD1 matches 7 bases. CDR3 length: 19 residues. Germline V gene lookup returns CDR1 KGHDR and CDR2 SFDVKD. The ends lost 3 bases at V and 3 bases at J; junction bases unmatched: 18. CDR3 residues: CATSDDVRDVRGTDYGYTF. The CDR3 DNA follows: TGTGCCACCAGTGATGATGTCCGGGACGTCAGGGGGACGGACTATGGCTACACCTTC.

This sequence joins TRBV6-6 and TRBJ1-5; 9 bases are a match to TRBD1. Trimming at V came to 2 bases and at J to 7 bases, leaving 3 bases not matched to a gene. CDR3 size: 14 residues. Germline CDR1 is MNHNY and CDR2 is SVGAGI (reference sequence). The CDR3 nucleotides read TGTGCCAGCAGTTACCGGGACAGGGAGCAGCCCCAGCATTTT. Protein: CASSYRDREQPQHF.

In nucleotides, the CDR3 is TGCGCCAGCAGGAAGGGGCCGGGACAGCCCTACGAGCAGTACTTC. Translating gives CASRKGPGQPYEQYF. This chain connects TRBV10-2 to TRBJ2-7; TRBD1 matches 7 bases. V trimming: 6 bases; J trimming: 2 bases; junction bases outside the gene matches: 10. Germline CDR1 reads WSHSY; CDR2 reads SAAADI. The CDR3 runs to 15 residues.

A single count supports this clone. The chain carries TRBV30 and TRBJ2-1; 7 positions match TRBD1. Germline V gene lookup returns CDR1 GTSNPN and CDR2 SVGIG (reference sequence). The CDR3 loop spans 15 amino acids. Trimming at V came to 8 bases and at J to 0 bases, leaving 10 bases not matched to a gene. The CDR3 DNA sequence: TGTGCCGCACCACGGCAGGGGGTCTCCTACAATGAGCAGTTCTTC. Protein: CAAPRQGVSYNEQFF.

This chain uses TRBV24-1 with TRBJ1-2; 9 bases map to TRBD1. The junction had 7 bases not matched to a gene; V was cut back by 3 bases and J by 3 bases. The germline CDR1 and CDR2 sequences are KGHDR and SFDVKD. The CDR3 is 16 amino acids. This CDR3 reads CATSDGGTGNDYGYTF. CDR3 nucleotides: TGTGCCACCAGTGATGGGGGGACAGGGAATGACTATGGCTACACCTTC.

The chain carries TRBV10-3 and TRBJ1-1; 7 nucleotides line up with TRBD1. V lost 10 bases, J lost 3 bases, and 2 bases stayed unmatched. The V gene's germline CDR1 is ENHRY and CDR2 SYGVKD. The CDR3 has 11 amino acids. This chain's CDR3 is CATQGHTEAFF. The CDR3 coding sequence is TGTGCCACACAGGGGCACACTGAAGCTTTCTTT.

In its sample, this clone was seen a few times. V and J are TRBV2 and TRBJ1-5; TRBD1 agrees at 9 bases. CDR3 length: 15 amino acids. Germline V CDR1 and CDR2: SNHLY, FYNNEI. J was trimmed by 4 bases and V by 3 bases; bases with no gene match: 4. The CDR3 is CASSDGTGNNQPQHF. The CDR3 nucleotides are TGTGCCAGCAGTGATGGGACAGGGAATAATCAGCCCCAGCATTTT.